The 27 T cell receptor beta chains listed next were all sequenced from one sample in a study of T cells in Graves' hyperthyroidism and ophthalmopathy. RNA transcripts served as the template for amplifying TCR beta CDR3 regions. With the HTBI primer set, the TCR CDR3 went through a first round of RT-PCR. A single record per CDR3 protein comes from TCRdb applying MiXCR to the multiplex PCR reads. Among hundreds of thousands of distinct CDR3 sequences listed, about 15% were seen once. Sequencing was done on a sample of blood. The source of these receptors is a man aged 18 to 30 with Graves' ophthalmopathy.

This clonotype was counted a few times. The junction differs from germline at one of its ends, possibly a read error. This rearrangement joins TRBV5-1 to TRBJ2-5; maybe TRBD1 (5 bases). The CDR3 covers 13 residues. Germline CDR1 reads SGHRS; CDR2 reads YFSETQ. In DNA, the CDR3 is TGCGCCAACAGCTTGTTGGGGCCCCAGACCCAGTACTTC. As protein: CANSLLGPQTQYF.

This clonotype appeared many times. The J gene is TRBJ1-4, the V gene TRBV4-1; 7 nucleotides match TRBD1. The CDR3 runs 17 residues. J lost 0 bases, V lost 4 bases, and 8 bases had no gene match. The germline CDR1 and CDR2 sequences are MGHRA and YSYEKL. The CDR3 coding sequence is TGCGCCAGCAGCCCCAACAGGGGAGACTCAACTAATGAAAAACTGTTTTTT. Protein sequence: CASSPNRGDSTNEKLFF.

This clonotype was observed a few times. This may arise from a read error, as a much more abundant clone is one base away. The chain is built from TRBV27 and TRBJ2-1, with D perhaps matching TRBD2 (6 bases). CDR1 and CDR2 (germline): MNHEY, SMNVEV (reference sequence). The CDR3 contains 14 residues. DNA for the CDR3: TGTGCCAGTCGGGACTTCAGCTCCTACAGTGAGCAGTTCTTC. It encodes CASRDFSSYSEQFF.

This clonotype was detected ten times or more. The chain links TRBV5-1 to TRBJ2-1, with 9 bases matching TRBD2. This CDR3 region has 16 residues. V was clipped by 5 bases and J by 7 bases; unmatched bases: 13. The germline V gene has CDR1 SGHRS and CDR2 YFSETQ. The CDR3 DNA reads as TGCGCCAGCAGTGACGCGCGGGGGGGAGCTAGGAATGAGCAGTTCTTC. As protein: CASSDARGGARNEQFF.

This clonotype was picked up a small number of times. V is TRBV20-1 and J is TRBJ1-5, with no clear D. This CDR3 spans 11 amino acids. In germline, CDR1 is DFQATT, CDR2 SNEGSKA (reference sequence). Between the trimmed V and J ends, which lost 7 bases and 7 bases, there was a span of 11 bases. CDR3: CSVGLAQPQHF. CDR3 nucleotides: TGCAGTGTGGGATTAGCGCAGCCCCAGCATTTT.

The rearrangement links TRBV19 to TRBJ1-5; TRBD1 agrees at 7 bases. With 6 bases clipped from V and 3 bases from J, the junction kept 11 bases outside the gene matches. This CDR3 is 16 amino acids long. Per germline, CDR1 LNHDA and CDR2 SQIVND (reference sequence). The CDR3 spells CASSPDAGQINQPQHF. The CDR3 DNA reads TGTGCCAGTAGCCCGGACGCGGGACAGATCAATCAGCCCCAGCATTTT.

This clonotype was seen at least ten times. The CDR3 loop is CASSLGGLAGETQYF. CDR3 sequence (DNA): TGTGCCAGCAGTTTGGGGGGACTAGCCGGAGAGACCCAGTACTTC. V usage is TRBV12-3 or TRBV12-4 and J usage is TRBJ2-5, with 9 nucleotides matching TRBD2. V gave up 3 bases and J gave up 4 bases; unmatched junction bases: 6. The length of the CDR3 is 15 residues.

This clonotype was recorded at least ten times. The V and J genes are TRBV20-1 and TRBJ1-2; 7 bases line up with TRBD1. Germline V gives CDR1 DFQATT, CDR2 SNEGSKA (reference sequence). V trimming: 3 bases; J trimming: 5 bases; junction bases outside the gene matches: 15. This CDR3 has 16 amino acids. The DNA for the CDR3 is TGCAGTGCTAGCAGGCAGGGGGTTCGCGAGTGTTATGGCTACACCTTC. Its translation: CSASRQGVRECYGYTF.

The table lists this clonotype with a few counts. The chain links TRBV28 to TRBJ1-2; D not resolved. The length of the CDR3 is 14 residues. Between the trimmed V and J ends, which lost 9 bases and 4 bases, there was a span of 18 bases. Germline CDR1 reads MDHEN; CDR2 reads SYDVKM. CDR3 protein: CARNAGPLGYGYTF. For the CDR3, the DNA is TGTGCCAGAAATGCCGGGCCGCTTGGCTATGGCTACACCTTC.

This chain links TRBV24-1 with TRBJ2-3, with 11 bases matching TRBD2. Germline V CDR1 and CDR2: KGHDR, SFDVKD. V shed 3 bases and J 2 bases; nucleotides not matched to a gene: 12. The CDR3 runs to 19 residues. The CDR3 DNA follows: TGTGCCACCAGTGATCCCTTAGCGGGAGGGCCTATTTCCACAGATACGCAGTATTTT. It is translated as CATSDPLAGGPISTDTQYF.

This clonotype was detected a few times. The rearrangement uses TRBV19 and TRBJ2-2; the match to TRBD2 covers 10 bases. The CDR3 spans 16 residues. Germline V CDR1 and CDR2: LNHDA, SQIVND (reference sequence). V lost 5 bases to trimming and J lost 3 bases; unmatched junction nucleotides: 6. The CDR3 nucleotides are TGTGCCAGTAGTCCTTGGACTAGCGGCTACACCGGGGAGCTGTTTTTT. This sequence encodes CASSPWTSGYTGELFF.

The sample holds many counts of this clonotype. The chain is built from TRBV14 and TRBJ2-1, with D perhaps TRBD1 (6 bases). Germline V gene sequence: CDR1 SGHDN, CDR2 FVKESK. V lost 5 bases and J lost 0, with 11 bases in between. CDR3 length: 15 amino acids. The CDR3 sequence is CASSDTGISYNEQFF. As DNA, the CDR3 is TGTGCCAGCAGCGACACAGGGATCTCCTACAATGAGCAGTTCTTC.

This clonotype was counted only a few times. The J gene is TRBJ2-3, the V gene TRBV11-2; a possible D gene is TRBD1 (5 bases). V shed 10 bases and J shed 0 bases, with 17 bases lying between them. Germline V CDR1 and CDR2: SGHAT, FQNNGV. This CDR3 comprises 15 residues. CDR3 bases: TGTGCCATCACCCCCGGCAGGGAAAGCACAGATACGCAGTATTTT. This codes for CAITPGRESTDTQYF.

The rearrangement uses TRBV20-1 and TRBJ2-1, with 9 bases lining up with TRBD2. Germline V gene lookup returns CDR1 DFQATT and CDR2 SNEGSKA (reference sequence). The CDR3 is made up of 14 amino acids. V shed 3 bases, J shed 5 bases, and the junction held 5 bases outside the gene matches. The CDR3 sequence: CSARTAGGNNEQFF. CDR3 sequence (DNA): TGCAGTGCTAGGACAGCGGGGGGAAACAATGAGCAGTTCTTC.

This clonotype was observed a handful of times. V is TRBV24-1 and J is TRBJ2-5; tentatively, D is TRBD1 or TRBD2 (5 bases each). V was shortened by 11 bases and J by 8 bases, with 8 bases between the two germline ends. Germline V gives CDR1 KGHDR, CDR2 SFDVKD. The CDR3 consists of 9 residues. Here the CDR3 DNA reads TGTGCCAGAGGGGATACCCAGTACTTC. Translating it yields CARGDTQYF.

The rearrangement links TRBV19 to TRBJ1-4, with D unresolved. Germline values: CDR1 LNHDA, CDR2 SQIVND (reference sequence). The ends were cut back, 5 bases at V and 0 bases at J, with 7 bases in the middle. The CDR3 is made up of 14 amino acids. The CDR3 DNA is TGTGCCAGTAGTCCCTCTACAACTAATGAAAAACTGTTTTTT. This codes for CASSPSTTNEKLFF.

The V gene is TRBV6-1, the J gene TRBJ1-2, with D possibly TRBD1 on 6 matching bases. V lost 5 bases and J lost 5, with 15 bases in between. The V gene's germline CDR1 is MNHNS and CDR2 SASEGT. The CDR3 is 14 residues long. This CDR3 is CASSPADRRYGYTF. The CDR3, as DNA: TGTGCCAGCAGTCCCGCCGACAGGAGATATGGCTACACCTTC.

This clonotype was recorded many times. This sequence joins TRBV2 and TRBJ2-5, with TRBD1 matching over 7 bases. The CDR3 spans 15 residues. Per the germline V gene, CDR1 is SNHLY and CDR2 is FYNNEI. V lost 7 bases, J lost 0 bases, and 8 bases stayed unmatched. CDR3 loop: CASMLDREYQETQYF. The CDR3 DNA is TGTGCCAGCATGCTCGACAGGGAGTACCAAGAGACCCAGTACTTC.

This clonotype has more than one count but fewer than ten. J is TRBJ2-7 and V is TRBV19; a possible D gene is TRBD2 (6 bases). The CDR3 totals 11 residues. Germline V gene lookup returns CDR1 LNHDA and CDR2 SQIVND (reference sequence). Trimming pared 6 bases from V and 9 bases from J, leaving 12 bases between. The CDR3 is CASSASGVQYF. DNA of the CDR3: TGTGCCAGTAGCGCCTCGGGGGTGCAGTACTTC.

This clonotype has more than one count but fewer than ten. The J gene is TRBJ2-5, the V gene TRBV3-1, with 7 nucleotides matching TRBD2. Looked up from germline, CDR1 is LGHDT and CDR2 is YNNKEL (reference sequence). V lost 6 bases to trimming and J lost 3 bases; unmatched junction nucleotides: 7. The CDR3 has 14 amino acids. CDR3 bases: TGTGCCAGCAGTTCGACTAGCCTAAAAGAGACCCAGTACTTC. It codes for CASSSTSLKETQYF.

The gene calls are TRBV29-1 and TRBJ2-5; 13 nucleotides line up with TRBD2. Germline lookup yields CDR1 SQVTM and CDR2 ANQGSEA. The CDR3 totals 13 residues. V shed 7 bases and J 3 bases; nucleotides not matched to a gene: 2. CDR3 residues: CSGGLAGEETQYF. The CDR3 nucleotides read TGCAGCGGTGGACTAGCGGGAGAAGAGACCCAGTACTTC.

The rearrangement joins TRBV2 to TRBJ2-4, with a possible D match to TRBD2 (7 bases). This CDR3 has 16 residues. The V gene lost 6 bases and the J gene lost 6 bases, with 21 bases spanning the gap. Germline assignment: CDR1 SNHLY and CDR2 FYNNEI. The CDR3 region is CASSRRRGALRNIQYF. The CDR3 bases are TGTGCCAGCAGCCGCCGCCGGGGGGCGTTGAGAAACATTCAGTACTTC.

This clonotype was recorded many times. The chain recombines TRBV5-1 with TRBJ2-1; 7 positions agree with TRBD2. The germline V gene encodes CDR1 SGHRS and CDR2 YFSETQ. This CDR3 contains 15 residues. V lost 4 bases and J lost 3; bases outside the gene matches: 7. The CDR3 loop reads CASSHAGDFYNEQFF. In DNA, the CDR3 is TGCGCCAGCAGCCACGCGGGAGATTTCTACAATGAGCAGTTCTTC.

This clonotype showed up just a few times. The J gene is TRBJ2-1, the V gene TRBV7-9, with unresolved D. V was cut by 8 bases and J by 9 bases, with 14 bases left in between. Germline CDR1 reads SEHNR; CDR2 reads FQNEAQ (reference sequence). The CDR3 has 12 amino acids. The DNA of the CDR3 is TGTGCCAGCGAAAAGAGGACGGCTGAGCAGTTCTTC. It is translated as CASEKRTAEQFF.

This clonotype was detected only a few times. CDR3 nucleotides: TGTGCCAGCTCACCACTCGCTACAGAGACTGAAGCTTTCTTT. Protein product: CASSPLATETEAFF. The rearrangement joins TRBV18 to TRBJ1-1; D remains ambiguous. This CDR3 contains 14 residues. V was trimmed by 1 base and J by 5 bases, leaving 11 bases between them. CDR1 and CDR2 from the germline V gene are KGHSH and LQKENI. Full variable domain (outside the CDR3, taken from reference TRBV18 and TRBJ1-1): NAGVMQNPRHLVRRRGQEARLRCSPMKGHSHVYWYRQLPEEGLKFMVYLQKENIIDESGMPKERFSAEFPKEGPSILRIQQVVRGDSAAYFCASSPLATETEAFFGQGTRLTVV.

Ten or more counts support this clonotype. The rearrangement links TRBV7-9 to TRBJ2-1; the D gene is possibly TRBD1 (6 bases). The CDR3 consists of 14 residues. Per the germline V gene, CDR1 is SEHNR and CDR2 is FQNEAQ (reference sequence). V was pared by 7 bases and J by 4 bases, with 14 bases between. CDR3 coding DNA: TGTGCCAGCATCCTATGGACAGATTACAATGAGCAGTTCTTC. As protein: CASILWTDYNEQFF. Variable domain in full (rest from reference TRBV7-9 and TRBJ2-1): DTGVSQNPRHKITKRGQNVTFRCDPISEHNRLYWYRQTLGQGPEFLTYFQNEAQLEKSRLLSDRFSAERPKGSFSTLEIQRTEQGDSAMYLCASILWTDYNEQFFGPGTRLTVL.

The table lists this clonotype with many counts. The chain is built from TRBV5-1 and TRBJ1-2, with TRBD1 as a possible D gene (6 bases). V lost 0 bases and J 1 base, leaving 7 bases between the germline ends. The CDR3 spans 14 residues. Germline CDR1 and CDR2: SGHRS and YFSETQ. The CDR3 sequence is CASSLGTDNYGYTF. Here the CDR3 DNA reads TGCGCCAGCAGCTTGGGGACAGATAACTATGGCTACACCTTC.